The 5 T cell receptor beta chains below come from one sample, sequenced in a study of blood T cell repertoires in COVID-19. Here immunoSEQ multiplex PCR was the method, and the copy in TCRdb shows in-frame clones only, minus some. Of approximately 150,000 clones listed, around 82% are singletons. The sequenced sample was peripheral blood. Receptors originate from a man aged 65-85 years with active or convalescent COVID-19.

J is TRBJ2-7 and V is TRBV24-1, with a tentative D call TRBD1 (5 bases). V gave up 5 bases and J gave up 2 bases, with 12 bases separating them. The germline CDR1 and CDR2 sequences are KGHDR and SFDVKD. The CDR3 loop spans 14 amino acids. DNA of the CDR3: TGTGCCACCAGTGGGGGCACCTTTCCCTACGAGCAGTACTTC. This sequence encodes CATSGGTFPYEQYF.

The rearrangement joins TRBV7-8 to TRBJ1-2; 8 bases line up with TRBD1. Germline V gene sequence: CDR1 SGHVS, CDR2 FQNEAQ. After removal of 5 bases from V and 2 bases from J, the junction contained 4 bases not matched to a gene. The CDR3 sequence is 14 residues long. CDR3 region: CASSDRGRNYGYTF. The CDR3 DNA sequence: TGTGCCAGCAGCGACAGGGGTCGGAACTATGGCTACACCTTC.

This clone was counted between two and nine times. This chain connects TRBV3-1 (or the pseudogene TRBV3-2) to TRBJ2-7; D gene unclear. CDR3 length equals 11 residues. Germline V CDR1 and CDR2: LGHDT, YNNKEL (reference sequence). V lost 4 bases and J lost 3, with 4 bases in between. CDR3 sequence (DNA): TGTGCCAGCAGCCGAGGCTACGAGCAGTACTTC. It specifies CASSRGYEQYF.

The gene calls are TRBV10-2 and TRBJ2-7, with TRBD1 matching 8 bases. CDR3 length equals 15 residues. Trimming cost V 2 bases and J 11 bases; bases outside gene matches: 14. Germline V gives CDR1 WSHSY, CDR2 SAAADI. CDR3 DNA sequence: TGCGCCAGCAGTGAGCTGGTGACAGGGGCCGCGAAGGAGTACTTC. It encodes CASSELVTGAAKEYF.

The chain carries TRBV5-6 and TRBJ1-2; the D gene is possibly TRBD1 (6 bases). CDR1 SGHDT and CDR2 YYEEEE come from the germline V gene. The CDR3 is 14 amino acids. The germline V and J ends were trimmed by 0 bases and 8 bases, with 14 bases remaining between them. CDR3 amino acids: CASSLGQGSTGYTF. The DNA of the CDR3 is TGTGCCAGCAGCTTGGGGCAGGGGTCGACGGGCTACACCTTC.